What follows are 32 T cell receptor beta chains derived from one specimen sequenced in a study of identifying expanded T cells in peripheral blood. The protocol was immunoSEQ multiplex PCR, while the TCRdb copy is restricted to in-frame clones and leaves out a portion. Among some 93,000 clones listed, 70% to 90% were seen once. The sample consisted of blood. The receptors were gathered from a person between 18 and 75 years old in good health.

This clone was detected only once. The chain recombines TRBV5-6 with TRBJ1-3; D unresolved. CDR3 size: 14 residues. Germline values: CDR1 SGHDT, CDR2 YYEEEE. V dropped 2 bases and J dropped 0 bases, with 6 bases sitting between them. CDR3 sequence (DNA): TGTGCCAGCAGCTTCGGACCCTCTGGAAACACCATATATTTT. It encodes CASSFGPSGNTIYF.

The gene calls are TRBV7-2 and TRBJ2-1; D unresolved. Germline V gene sequence: CDR1 SGHTA, CDR2 FQGNSA. Trimming took off 4 bases at V and 3 bases at J, with 25 bases between the two ends. The CDR3 contains 19 residues. This CDR3 is CASSSNGVVRRVLYNEQFF. The CDR3 DNA follows: TGTGCCAGCAGCTCCAACGGTGTGGTCCGCCGGGTTCTCTACAATGAGCAGTTCTTC.

The chain joins TRBV19 to TRBJ1-5; D ambiguous. V was cut by 8 bases and J by 2 bases, with 13 bases left in between. Germline loops: CDR1 LNHDA, CDR2 SQIVND (reference sequence). This CDR3 is 14 amino acids long. The chain's CDR3 is CASAWRVGNQPQHF. CDR3 DNA sequence: TGTGCCAGTGCGTGGAGGGTGGGCAATCAGCCCCAGCATTTT.

The chain employs TRBV6-1 and TRBJ1-3; D is possibly TRBD1 (5 bases). CDR3 size: 16 residues. In germline, CDR1 is MNHNS, CDR2 SASEGT. Trimming pared 3 bases from V and 0 bases from J, leaving 12 bases between. The CDR3 loop is CASSEIGTSSGNTIYF. CDR3 DNA sequence: TGTGCCAGCAGTGAGATAGGGACCTCCTCTGGAAACACCATATATTTT.

The rearrangement joins TRBV6-1 to TRBJ2-7, with 8 bases lining up with TRBD2. V trimming: 6 bases; J trimming: 4 bases; junction bases outside the gene matches: 8. The germline V gene has CDR1 MNHNS and CDR2 SASEGT. The CDR3 has 14 amino acids. CDR3: CASRATSASYEQYF. CDR3 sequence (DNA): TGTGCCAGCAGGGCGACTAGCGCCTCTTACGAGCAGTACTTC.

The V gene is TRBV6-6, the J gene TRBJ1-1; D is possibly TRBD1 (6 bases). Trimming stripped 0 bases from V and 3 bases from J, with 8 bases between. Per the germline V gene, CDR1 is MNHNY and CDR2 is SVGAGI (reference sequence). The CDR3 covers 14 residues. The CDR3 is CASSYSGGHTEAFF. CDR3 DNA sequence: TGTGCCAGCAGTTACTCTGGGGGGCACACTGAAGCTTTCTTT.

A single count supports this clone. The chain recombines TRBV13 with TRBJ2-7; 9 positions match TRBD2. CDR1 PRHDT and CDR2 FYEKMQ come from the germline V gene (reference sequence). V shed 7 bases, J shed 2 bases, and the junction held 3 bases outside the gene matches. This CDR3 spans 13 amino acids. CDR3 in amino acids: CASKAGGAYEQYF. The CDR3 DNA reads as TGTGCCAGCAAAGCGGGAGGTGCCTACGAGCAGTACTTC.

The chain employs TRBV6-1 and TRBJ2-3; the D is unclear. V dropped 0 bases and J dropped 5 bases, with 15 bases sitting between them. The length of the CDR3 is 16 residues. Germline V gene lookup returns CDR1 MNHNS and CDR2 SASEGT. CDR3: CASSEAGPQRGDTQYF. The CDR3 coding sequence is TGTGCCAGCAGTGAAGCTGGGCCGCAGCGAGGAGATACGCAGTATTTT.

This clone was recorded a few times. This chain connects TRBV29-1 to TRBJ1-1, with D possibly matching TRBD1 (5 bases). The germline gives CDR1 SQVTM, CDR2 ANQGSEA. The CDR3 spans 12 residues. The germline V and J ends were trimmed by 6 bases and 5 bases, with 13 bases remaining between them. For the CDR3, the DNA is TGCAGCGTCTCGACCCGACAGACTGAAGCTTTCTTT. Its protein is CSVSTRQTEAFF.

This clone was observed a few times. In nucleotides, the CDR3 is TGTGCCATCCGGCCTAGCAAGGACAATGAGCAGTTCTTC. Translated, it gives CAIRPSKDNEQFF. The V gene is TRBV10-3, the J gene TRBJ2-1, with D maybe TRBD2 (5 bases). CDR1 ENHRY and CDR2 SYGVKD come from the germline V gene. CDR3 length equals 13 residues. Deletions cut 8 bases from V and 5 bases from J, with 13 bases between.

The chain joins TRBV5-1 to TRBJ1-2; perhaps TRBD1 as D (6 bases). V lost 3 bases, J lost 7 bases, and 10 bases lay in between. Germline V gene sequence: CDR1 SGHRS, CDR2 YFSETQ. This CDR3 is built from 12 residues. CDR3 DNA: TGCGCCAGCAGCTCAGGGGCCCCTGGCTACACCTTC. It is translated as CASSSGAPGYTF. The complete variable domain, with remaining parts taken from reference TRBV5-1 and TRBJ1-2, reads KAGVTQTPRYLIKTRGQQVTLSCSPISGHRSVSWYQQTPGQGLQFLFEYFSETQRNKGNFPGRFSGRQFSNSRSEMNVSTLELGDSALYLCASSSGAPGYTFGSGTRLTVV.

The genes are TRBV9 and TRBJ2-1, with 12 bases matching TRBD2. Germline V gene data show CDR1 as SGDLS and CDR2 as YYNGEE. The CDR3 consists of 14 residues. J gave up 6 bases and V 3 bases, and 1 base lay outside the gene matches. CDR3 sequence: CASSGTSGINEQFF. In DNA form, the CDR3 reads TGTGCCAGCAGCGGGACTAGCGGGATCAATGAGCAGTTCTTC.

The V call is TRBV5-1, the J call TRBJ1-6; a weak D match, TRBD1 (5 bases). The CDR3 extends over 17 amino acids. Trimming stripped 1 base from V and 4 bases from J, with 15 bases between. CDR1 is SGHRS and CDR2 is YFSETQ in the germline V gene. Here the CDR3 DNA reads TGCGCCAGCAGCTTGTATCAGCCCGGGGCTTATAATTCACCCCTCCACTTT. Its protein is CASSLYQPGAYNSPLHF.

This chain connects TRBV5-1 to TRBJ2-5; TRBD2 aligns across 8 bases. Germline V lookup: CDR1 SGHRS, CDR2 YFSETQ. The length of the CDR3 is 16 residues. V lost 4 bases and J lost 1; bases outside the gene matches: 9. In DNA form, the CDR3 reads TGCGCCAGCAGCACTTCGGGCGCGGGAGGCCAAGAGACCCAGTACTTC. This translates into CASSTSGAGGQETQYF.

The V and J genes are TRBV6-5 and TRBJ1-1; possibly TRBD1 for D (5 bases). Trimming removed 6 bases from V and 1 base from J, with 15 bases in between. The germline gives CDR1 MNHEY, CDR2 SVGAGI. The CDR3 loop spans 15 amino acids. The DNA for the CDR3 is TGTGCCAGCAGCCCGCTTGCGAGGGGGAACACTGAAGCTTTCTTT. Encoded protein: CASSPLARGNTEAFF.

This clone was seen a single time. J is TRBJ1-3 and V is TRBV7-9; tentative D call: TRBD1 (5 bases). Germline assignment: CDR1 SEHNR and CDR2 FQNEAQ (reference sequence). This CDR3 has 15 amino acids. V lost 8 bases and J lost 2, with 16 bases in between. CDR3 amino acids: CASPREGAPGNTIYF. DNA of the CDR3: TGTGCCAGCCCACGGGAAGGGGCACCTGGAAACACCATATATTTT.

The CDR3 is CASSLRRNTEAFF. CDR3 in DNA: TGTGCCAGCAGCTTAAGGCGGAACACTGAAGCTTTCTTT. The rearrangement uses TRBV7-2 and TRBJ1-1; D remains ambiguous. V lost 2 bases and J 1 base, leaving 5 bases between the germline ends. CDR1 SGHTA and CDR2 FQGNSA come from the germline V gene. The CDR3 totals 13 residues. Filled out from reference TRBV7-2 and TRBJ1-1, the complete variable domain reads GAGVSQSPSNKVTEKGKDVELRCDPISGHTALYWYRQSLGQGLEFLIYFQGNSAPDKSGLPSDRFSAERTGGSVSTLTIQRTQQEDSAVYLCASSLRRNTEAFFGQGTRLTVV.

The V and J genes are TRBV11-1 and TRBJ2-1; 9 positions agree with TRBD2. Per the germline V gene, CDR1 is SGHAT and CDR2 is FQDESV (reference sequence). V lost 5 bases and J lost 3; bases outside the gene matches: 8. There are 16 residues in the CDR3. CDR3 bases: TGTGCCAGCAGCGGCGGAGGGCGGGGGGGCTACAATGAGCAGTTCTTC. This codes for CASSGGGRGGYNEQFF.

This clone was found a few times. The chain has TRBV7-9 and TRBJ1-6; D perhaps matches TRBD1 (5 bases). The germline V gene has CDR1 SEHNR and CDR2 FQNEAQ (reference sequence). V gave up 2 bases and J gave up 7 bases, with 6 bases separating them. This CDR3 has 13 amino acids. CDR3 protein: CASSLRQNSPLHF. CDR3 coding DNA: TGTGCCAGCAGCTTACGACAGAATTCACCCCTCCACTTT. Variable domain in full (rest from reference TRBV7-9 and TRBJ1-6): DTGVSQNPRHKITKRGQNVTFRCDPISEHNRLYWYRQTLGQGPEFLTYFQNEAQLEKSRLLSDRFSAERPKGSFSTLEIQRTEQGDSAMYLCASSLRQNSPLHFGNGTRLTVT.

The chain has TRBV10-1 and TRBJ2-7, with TRBD1 matching 8 bases. The trim removed 6 bases at V and 2 bases at J, leaving 6 bases unmatched. CDR1 is WNHNN, CDR2 SYGVQD, per germline (reference sequence). The CDR3 loop spans 14 amino acids. DNA of the CDR3: TGCGCCAGCAGCCGGGACAGGAGACCCTACGAGCAGTACTTC. It codes for CASSRDRRPYEQYF.

The J gene is TRBJ1-1, the V gene TRBV7-9, with a possible D match to TRBD1 (6 bases). Deletions cut 5 bases from V and 1 base from J, with 20 bases between. The CDR3 is 17 amino acids. Germline assignment: CDR1 SEHNR and CDR2 FQNEAQ (reference sequence). The CDR3, as DNA: TGTGCCAGCAGCCTTCCCTGGGGGCTTTCCGAGAACACTGAAGCTTTCTTT. It specifies CASSLPWGLSENTEAFF.

This chain joins TRBV23-1 and TRBJ2-5; D may correspond to TRBD1 or TRBD2 (5 bases each). TRBV23-1 is placed among ORFs of uncertain function. V was clipped by 4 bases and J by 5 bases, with 17 bases between them. The CDR3 totals 15 residues. Here the CDR3 DNA reads TGCGCCAGCAGTCGGGACCCTCGTAAGTTGGAGACCCAGTACTTC. Translation gives CASSRDPRKLETQYF.

The gene calls are TRBV7-9 and TRBJ1-1; D may be TRBD1 (5 bases). Germline loops: CDR1 SEHNR, CDR2 FQNEAQ (reference sequence). The CDR3 consists of 12 residues. V lost 5 bases to trimming and J lost 6 bases, with 10 bases between them. The CDR3 DNA follows: TGTGCCAGCAGCCTCAGGGACGCTGAAGCTTTCTTT. It codes for CASSLRDAEAFF.

This chain connects TRBV14 to TRBJ1-2; 10 nucleotides match TRBD1. The germline V gene encodes CDR1 SGHDN and CDR2 FVKESK. V shed 4 bases and J 8 bases; nucleotides not matched to a gene: 13. The CDR3 is 16 residues long. This CDR3 reads CASSLSGTGAIGGYTF. For the CDR3, the DNA is TGTGCCAGCAGCCTTTCCGGGACAGGGGCGATTGGGGGCTACACCTTC. Drawing the rest from reference TRBV14 and TRBJ1-2, the complete variable domain is EAGVTQFPSHSVIEKGQTVTLRCDPISGHDNLYWYRRVMGKEIKFLLHFVKESKQDESGMPNNRFLAERTGGTYSTLKVQPAELEDSGVYFCASSLSGTGAIGGYTFGSGTRLTVV.

About this clone itself: One end of the junction is discordant with germline, which a read error may explain. The V gene is TRBV5-1, the J gene TRBJ2-7, with D perhaps assigned TRBD1 or TRBD2 (6 bases each). From germline, CDR1 is SGHRS and CDR2 YFSETQ. The length of the CDR3 is 13 residues. The CDR3: CASSSGDGQTEDF. CDR3 nucleotides: TGCGCCAGCAGCTCGGGGGACGGACAGACGGAGGACTTC. The variable domain in full, completed from reference TRBV5-1 and TRBJ2-7, reads KAGVTQTPRYLIKTRGQQVTLSCSPISGHRSVSWYQQTPGQGLQFLFEYFSETQRNKGNFPGRFSGRQFSNSRSEMNVSTLELGDSALYLCASSSGDGQTEDFGPGTRLTVT.

The V gene is TRBV7-9, the J gene TRBJ2-3; 7 nucleotides align to TRBD2. The CDR3 is 14 amino acids. Germline CDR1 SEHNR, CDR2 FQNEAQ (reference sequence). Trimming took 5 bases from V and 2 from J; bases not matched to a gene: 4. CDR3 in amino acids: CASSPSGVTDTQYF. The CDR3 coding sequence is TGTGCCAGCAGCCCCAGCGGGGTCACAGATACGCAGTATTTT. The entire variable domain, with the rest obtained from reference TRBV7-9 and TRBJ2-3, is as follows: DTGVSQNPRHKITKRGQNVTFRCDPISEHNRLYWYRQTLGQGPEFLTYFQNEAQLEKSRLLSDRFSAERPKGSFSTLEIQRTEQGDSAMYLCASSPSGVTDTQYFGPGTRLTVL.

This chain connects TRBV7-9 to TRBJ1-1; 8 nucleotides match TRBD1. V was clipped by 4 bases and J by 3 bases; unmatched bases: 10. CDR1 is SEHNR, CDR2 FQNEAQ, per germline (reference sequence). This CDR3 is built from 16 residues. CDR3 bases: TGTGCCAGCAGCTCTCCAAGACAGGGGATTGACACTGAAGCTTTCTTT. It is translated as CASSSPRQGIDTEAFF.

This clone turned up a few times. The chain joins TRBV12-5 to TRBJ1-6, with a weak D call TRBD1 (6 bases). Germline V gene data show CDR1 as LGHNT and CDR2 as FRNRAP. The CDR3 extends over 13 amino acids. V was shortened by 6 bases and J by 10 bases, with 13 bases between the two germline ends. The CDR3 DNA reads TGTGCTAGTGGGGGGGGCAGTCGGTCACCCCTCCACTTT. Translating gives CASGGGSRSPLHF.

The gene calls are TRBV7-8 and TRBJ2-2; 11 positions match TRBD1. CDR3 length: 17 residues. From germline, CDR1 is SGHVS and CDR2 FQNEAQ. J gave up 6 bases and V 5 bases, and 11 bases lay outside the gene matches. The CDR3 bases are TGTGCCAGCAGCCCCCCCGGACAGGGGGCTTCAGCCGGGGAGCTGTTTTTT. This codes for CASSPPGQGASAGELFF. Full variable domain (missing parts from reference TRBV7-8 and TRBJ2-2): GAGVSQSPRYKVAKRGQDVALRCDPISGHVSLFWYQQALGQGPEFLTYFQNEAQLDKSGLPSDRFFAERPEGSVSTLKIQRTQQEDSAVYLCASSPPGQGASAGELFFGEGSRLTVL.

This chain connects TRBV12-5 to TRBJ2-3, with 8 nucleotides matching TRBD1. This CDR3 is built from 20 residues. Trimming at V came to 8 bases and at J to 0 bases, leaving 22 bases not matched to a gene. Germline V gene sequence: CDR1 LGHNT, CDR2 FRNRAP. Here the CDR3 reads CASTLRWDDRGQSSTDTQYF. DNA of the CDR3: TGTGCTAGTACACTCAGGTGGGACGACAGGGGCCAATCTAGCACAGATACGCAGTATTTT.

In its sample, this clone was seen a few times. The chain joins TRBV19 to TRBJ1-5; 8 bases agree with TRBD1. Germline V gives CDR1 LNHDA, CDR2 SQIVND (reference sequence). The J segment lost 4 bases and the V segment lost 7 bases, leaving 12 bases of the junction unmatched. This CDR3 region has 16 residues. This chain's CDR3 is CASKGTGGMGNQPQHF. In DNA form, the CDR3 reads TGTGCCAGTAAAGGGACAGGAGGGATGGGGAATCAGCCCCAGCATTTT.

This clone was seen only once. The chain recombines TRBV30 with TRBJ1-2; no clear D. V lost 2 bases and J lost 4, with 11 bases in between. Germline V CDR1 and CDR2: GTSNPN, SVGIG (reference sequence). This CDR3 comprises 13 residues. The CDR3 DNA is TGTGCCTGGAGTTTATCACATTTCTATGGCTACACCTTC. Protein: CAWSLSHFYGYTF.